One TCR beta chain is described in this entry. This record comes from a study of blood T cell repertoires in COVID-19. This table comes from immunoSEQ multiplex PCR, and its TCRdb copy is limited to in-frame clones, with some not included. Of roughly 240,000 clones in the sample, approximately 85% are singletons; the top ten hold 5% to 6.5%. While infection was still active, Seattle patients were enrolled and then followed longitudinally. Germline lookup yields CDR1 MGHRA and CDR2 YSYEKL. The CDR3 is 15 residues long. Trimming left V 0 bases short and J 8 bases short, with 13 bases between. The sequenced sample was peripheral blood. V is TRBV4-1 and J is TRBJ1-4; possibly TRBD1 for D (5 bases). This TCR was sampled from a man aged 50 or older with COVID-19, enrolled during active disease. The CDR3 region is CASSQEIQGGEKLFF. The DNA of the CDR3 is TGCGCCAGCAGCCAAGAAATCCAGGGAGGGGAAAAACTGTTTTTT.